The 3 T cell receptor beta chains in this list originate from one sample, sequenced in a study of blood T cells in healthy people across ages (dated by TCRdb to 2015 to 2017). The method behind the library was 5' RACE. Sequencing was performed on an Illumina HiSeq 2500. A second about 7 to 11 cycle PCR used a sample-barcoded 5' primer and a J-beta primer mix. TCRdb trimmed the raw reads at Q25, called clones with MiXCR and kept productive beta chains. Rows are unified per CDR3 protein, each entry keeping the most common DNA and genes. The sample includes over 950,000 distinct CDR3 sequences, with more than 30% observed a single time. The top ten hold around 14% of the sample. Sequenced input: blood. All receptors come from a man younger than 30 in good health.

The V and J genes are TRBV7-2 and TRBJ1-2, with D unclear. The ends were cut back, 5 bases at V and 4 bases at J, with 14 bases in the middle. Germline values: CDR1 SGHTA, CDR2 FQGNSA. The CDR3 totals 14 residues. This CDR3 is CASSAISPFYGYTF. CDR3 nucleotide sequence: TGTGCCAGCAGCGCTATCAGTCCCTTCTATGGCTACACCTTC. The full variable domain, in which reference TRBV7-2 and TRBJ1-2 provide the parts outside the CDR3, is GAGVSQSPSNKVTEKGKDVELRCDPISGHTALYWYRQSLGQGLEFLIYFQGNSAPDKSGLPSDRFSAERTGGSVSTLTIQRTQQEDSAVYLCASSAISPFYGYTFGSGTRLTVV.

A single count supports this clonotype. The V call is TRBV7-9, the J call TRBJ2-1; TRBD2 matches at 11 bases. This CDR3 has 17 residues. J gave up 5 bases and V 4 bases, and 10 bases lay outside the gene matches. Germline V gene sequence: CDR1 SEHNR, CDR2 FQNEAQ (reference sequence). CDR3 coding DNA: TGTGCCAGCAGCTCCCCGACTAGCGGGGAGGCTGACAATGAGCAGTTCTTC. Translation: CASSSPTSGEADNEQFF.

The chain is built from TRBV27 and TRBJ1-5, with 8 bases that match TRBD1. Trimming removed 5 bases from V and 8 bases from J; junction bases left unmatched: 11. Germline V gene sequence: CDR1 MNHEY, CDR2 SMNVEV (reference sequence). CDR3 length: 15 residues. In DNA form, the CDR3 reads TGTGCCAGCAGTGTAGACAGGGGAAAATTTGAGCCCCAGCATTTT. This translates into CASSVDRGKFEPQHF.